The entry below describes one T cell receptor beta chain. In germline, CDR1 is SGDLS, CDR2 YYNGEE. CDR3 length: 15 residues. This sample stems from a study of T cells expressing NK-cell markers. TCRdb re-analyzed the 5' RACE reads; it lists each CDR3 protein once, without DNA. The repertoire table contains 400,000 to 500,000 distinct CDR3 sequences. This sequence joins TRBV9 and TRBJ1-2; as DNA is missing, the TRBD1 call by TCRdb cannot be tested. Specimen: blood T cells: a sorted CD56 or NKG2C T cell subset, CD4+ or CD8+ T cells, or bulk PBMC T cells (not recorded which). The receptor was isolated from a woman between 18 and 70 years old in good health. The CDR3 here is CASSVGETGFYGYTF.